The clone carrying this T cell receptor beta chain was detected a few times. V gave up 5 bases and J gave up 5 bases, with 9 bases separating them. The CDR3 is 12 amino acids. The germline V gene encodes CDR1 ENHRY and CDR2 SYGVKD. Sample barcodes and UMIs were carried by the TCR alpha and TCR beta cDNA libraries that 5'RACE generated with constant-segment primers. Via MiXCR, TCRdb re-called the 5' RACE reads, giving one row per CDR3 protein. This table holds fewer than 300,000 distinct CDR3 sequences, 15% to 20% found once. This record belongs to a study of T-cell memory formation after mild COVID-19.

Material for sequencing was PBMCs or a T cell subset sorted from them (not recorded which). The chain has TRBV10-3 and TRBJ2-5; the D gene is possibly TRBD2 (5 bases). The sequence was obtained from a man younger than 35 who had mild COVID-19 (a few samples of this study predate the infection). Cell type and time point are not known. CDR3 in amino acids: CAISPPGETQYF. The CDR3 nucleotides read TGTGCCATCAGTCCGCCGGGGGAGACCCAGTACTTC.